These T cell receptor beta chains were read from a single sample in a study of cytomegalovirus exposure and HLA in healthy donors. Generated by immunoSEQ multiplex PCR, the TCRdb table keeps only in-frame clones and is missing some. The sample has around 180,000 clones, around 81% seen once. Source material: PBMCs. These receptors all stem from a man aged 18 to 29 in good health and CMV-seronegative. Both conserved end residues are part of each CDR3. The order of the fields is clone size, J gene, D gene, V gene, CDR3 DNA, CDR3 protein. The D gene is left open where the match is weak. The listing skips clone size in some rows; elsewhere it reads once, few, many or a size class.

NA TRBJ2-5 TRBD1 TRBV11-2 TGTGCCAGCAGCTTAGGGACAGGAATAAACCAAGAGACCCAGTACTTC CASSLGTGINQETQYF
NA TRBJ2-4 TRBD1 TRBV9 TGTGCCAGCAGCCCCACAGGGGACCAAAACATTCAGTACTTC CASSPTGDQNIQYF
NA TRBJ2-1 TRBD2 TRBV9 TGTGCCAGCAGCGTAGCTCCGCAGGGAGGTTGGCGGGGGGGCCCTTACAATGAGCAGTTCTTC CASSVAPQGGWRGGPYNEQFF
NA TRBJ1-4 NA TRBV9 TGTGCCAGCAGCGTAGGGGGGCCCCTTAATGAAAAACTGTTTTTT CASSVGGPLNEKLFF
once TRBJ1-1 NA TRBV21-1 TGTGCCAGCAGCCCATTAGAGAGGGAACCTGAAGCTTTCTTT CASSPLEREPEAFF
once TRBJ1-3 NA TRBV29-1 TGCAGCGTTGAACCCCCTCTTGGAAACACCATATATTTT CSVEPPLGNTIYF
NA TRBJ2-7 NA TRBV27 TGTGCCAGTTACTCGAGCTCCTACGAGCAGTACTTC CASYSSSYEQYF
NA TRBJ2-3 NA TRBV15 TGTGCCACCAGCAGCCCCCGAGGAGATACGCAGTATTTT CATSSPRGDTQYF
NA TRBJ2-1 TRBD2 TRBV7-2 TGTGCCAGCGACCCTAGTGGTAGCGGGGGGGGCTACAATGAGCAGTTCTTC CASDPSGSGGGYNEQFF
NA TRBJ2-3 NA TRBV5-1 TGCGCCAGCAGCTTGGTGGGGGGATTAGGGCCAGATACGCAGTATTTT CASSLVGGLGPDTQYF
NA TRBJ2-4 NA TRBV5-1 TGCGCCAGCAGCCCTACAGGGATTTCCAAAAACATTCAGTACTTC CASSPTGISKNIQYF
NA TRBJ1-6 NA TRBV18 TGTGCCAGCTCACCACCGTTTCAGGGAGGTAATTCACCCCTCCACTTT CASSPPFQGGNSPLHF
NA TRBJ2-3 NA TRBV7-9 TGTGCCAGCAGCTTAGGCAGCGGCTCGACAGATACGCAGTATTTT CASSLGSGSTDTQYF
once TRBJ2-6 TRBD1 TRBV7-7 TGTGCTAGCAGCCTAGACAGGGCAGGTGGGGCCAACGTCCTGACTTTC CASSLDRAGGANVLTF